This T cell receptor beta chain was profiled in a study of blood T cell repertoires in COVID-19. The overall study: COVID-19 samples, acute and convalescent, were from the United States, Italy and Spain. Sample material is recorded as cDNA or gDNA derived from T cells, B-cell-depleted T cells, or PBMCs.

V shed 0 bases and J shed 1 base, with 15 bases lying between them. The germline CDR1 and CDR2 sequences are LNHNV and YYDKDF (reference sequence). The CDR3 loop spans 17 amino acids. TCRdb keeps only in-frame clones here, not all; method: immunoSEQ multiplex PCR. The table lists fewer than 150,000 clones, 60% to 85% of them singletons. The TCR was taken from a human donor with acute or convalescent COVID-19. The donor label of this sample is uncertain. The rearrangement uses TRBV15 and TRBJ1-2; TRBD1 is a possible D gene (5 bases). The sequenced sample consisted of peripheral blood. The DNA for the CDR3 is TGTGCCACCAGCAGAGATCTCGTACAGGACCTTAACTATGGCTACACCTTC. Its translation: CATSRDLVQDLNYGYTF. The full variable domain, with the rest looked up from reference TRBV15 and TRBJ1-2, is DAMVIQNPRYQVTQFGKPVTLSCSQTLNHNVMYWYQQKSSQAPKLLFHYYDKDFNNEADTPDNFQSRRPNTSFCFLDIRSPGLGDTAMYLCATSRDLVQDLNYGYTFGSGTRLTVV.